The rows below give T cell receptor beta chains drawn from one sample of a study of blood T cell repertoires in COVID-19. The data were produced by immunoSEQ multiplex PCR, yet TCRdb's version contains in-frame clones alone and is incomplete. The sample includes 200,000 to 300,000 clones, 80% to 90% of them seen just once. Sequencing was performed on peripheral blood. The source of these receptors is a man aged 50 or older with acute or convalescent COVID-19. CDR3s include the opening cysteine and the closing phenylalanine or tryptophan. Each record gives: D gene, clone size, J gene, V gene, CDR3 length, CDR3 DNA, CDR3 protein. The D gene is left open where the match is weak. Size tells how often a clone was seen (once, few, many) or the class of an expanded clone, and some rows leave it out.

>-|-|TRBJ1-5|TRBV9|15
TGTGCCAGCAGCGTAGCCAGTAAAGTTGATCAGCCCCAGCATTTT
CASSVASKVDQPQHF
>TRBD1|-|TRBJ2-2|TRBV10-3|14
TGTGCCATCAGTGAGCGACAGGGCACCGGGGAGCTGTTTTTT
CAISERQGTGELFF
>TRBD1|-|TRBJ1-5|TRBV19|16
TGTGCCAGTAGTAGACAGGGGGCGCAAGGCAATCAGCCCCAGCATTTT
CASSRQGAQGNQPQHF
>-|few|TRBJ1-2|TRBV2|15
TGTGCCAGCAGTGAGTCGTGGACAGCCCCGTATGGCTACACCTTC
CASSESWTAPYGYTF
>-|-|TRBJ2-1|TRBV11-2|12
TGTGCCAGCAGCTTGCGGGACCATGAGCAGTTCTTC
CASSLRDHEQFF
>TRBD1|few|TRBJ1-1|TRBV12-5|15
TGTGCTAGTGCCCCAAAACAGGGGAGAGACACTGAAGCTTTCTTT
CASAPKQGRDTEAFF
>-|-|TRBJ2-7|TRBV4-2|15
TGTGCCAGCAGCCAAGATACCGGACATCTCTACGAGCAGTACTTC
CASSQDTGHLYEQYF
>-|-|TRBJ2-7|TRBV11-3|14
TGTGCCAGCAGCTTAGCGGGAGTGGGGACCGAGCAGTACTTC
CASSLAGVGTEQYF
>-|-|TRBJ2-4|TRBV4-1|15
TGCGCCAGCAGCCAAGATGGGAGGGGGGTGTACATTCAGTACTTC
CASSQDGRGVYIQYF
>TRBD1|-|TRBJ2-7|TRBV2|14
TGTGCCAGCAGTAGAGACAGGGGGTCCTACGAGCAGTACTTC
CASSRDRGSYEQYF
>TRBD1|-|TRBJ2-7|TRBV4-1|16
TGCGCCAGCAGCCAACAAACCGGGACAGTGGGCTACGAGCAGTACTTC
CASSQQTGTVGYEQYF
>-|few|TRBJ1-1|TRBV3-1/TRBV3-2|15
TGTGCCAGCAGCCCAAGGGACACGGATACCACTGAAGCTTTCTTT
CASSPRDTDTTEAFF
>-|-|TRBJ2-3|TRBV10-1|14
TGCGCCAGCAGTGAACTAGCCCGCACAGATACGCAGTATTTT
CASSELARTDTQYF
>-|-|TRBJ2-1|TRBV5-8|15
TGTGCCAGCAGCTTTAGGGGGGGGGCCTACAATGAGCAGTTCTTC
CASSFRGGAYNEQFF
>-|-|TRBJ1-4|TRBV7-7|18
TGTGCTAGCAGCTTAGCTAGAACTGGGCTTGCAACTAATGAAAAACTGTTTTTT
CASSLARTGLATNEKLFF
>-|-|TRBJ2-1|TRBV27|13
TGTGCCAGCAGCTTGGACAGATACAATGAGCAGTTCTTC
CASSLDRYNEQFF
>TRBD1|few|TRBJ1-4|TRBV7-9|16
TGTGCCAGCAGCTTAGGGGTCCACAGGGGCCTTGAAAAACTGTTTTTT
CASSLGVHRGLEKLFF
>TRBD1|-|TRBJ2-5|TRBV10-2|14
TGCGCCAGCACTTTCCGGGACAGAGAAGAGACCCAGTACTTC
CASTFRDREETQYF
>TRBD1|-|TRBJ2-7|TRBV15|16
TGTGCCACCAGCAGCCTAACCGGGACAGGGGCCTACGAGCAGTACTTC
CATSSLTGTGAYEQYF
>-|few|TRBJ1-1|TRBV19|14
TGTGCCAGTAGTATCAACAGGGTCGGAACTGAAGCTTTCTTT
CASSINRVGTEAFF
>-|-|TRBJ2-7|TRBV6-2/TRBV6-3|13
TGTGCCAGCAGTTACGCAGGACATCACGAGCAGTACTTC
CASSYAGHHEQYF
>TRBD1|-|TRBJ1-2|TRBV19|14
TGTGCCAGTAGTATGGGACAGGGATTTTATGGCTACACCTTC
CASSMGQGFYGYTF
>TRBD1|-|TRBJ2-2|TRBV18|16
TGTGCCAGCTCACCGCAATGGACAGGGAGCACCGGGGAGCTGTTTTTT
CASSPQWTGSTGELFF
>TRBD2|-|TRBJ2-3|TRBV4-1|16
TGCGCCAGCAGCCAAACCGGGACTAGGCAAACAGATACGCAGTATTTT
CASSQTGTRQTDTQYF
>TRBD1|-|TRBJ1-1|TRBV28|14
TGTGCCAGCAGTTCCCCGGGGACAGGGGGAATGGCTTTCTTT
CASSSPGTGGMAFF
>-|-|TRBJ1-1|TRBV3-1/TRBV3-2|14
TGTGCCAGCAGCCAAGGGGCCCAGAACACTGAAGCTTTCTTT
CASSQGAQNTEAFF
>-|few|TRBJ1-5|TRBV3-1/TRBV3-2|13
TGTGCCAGCAGCCTTGAACTCAATCAGCCCCAGCATTTT
CASSLELNQPQHF
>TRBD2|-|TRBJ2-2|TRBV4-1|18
TGCGCCAGCAGCCAAGTCCTAAGTAGCGGGGGGAACACCGGGGAGCTGTTTTTT
CASSQVLSSGGNTGELFF
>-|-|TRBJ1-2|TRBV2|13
TGTGCCAGCAGGCGGTGGGGGCTCTATGGCTACACCTTC
CASRRWGLYGYTF
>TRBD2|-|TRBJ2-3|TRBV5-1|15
TGCGCCAGCAGCTTGTTGGGCGGGAGGGGAGATACGCAGTATTTT
CASSLLGGRGDTQYF